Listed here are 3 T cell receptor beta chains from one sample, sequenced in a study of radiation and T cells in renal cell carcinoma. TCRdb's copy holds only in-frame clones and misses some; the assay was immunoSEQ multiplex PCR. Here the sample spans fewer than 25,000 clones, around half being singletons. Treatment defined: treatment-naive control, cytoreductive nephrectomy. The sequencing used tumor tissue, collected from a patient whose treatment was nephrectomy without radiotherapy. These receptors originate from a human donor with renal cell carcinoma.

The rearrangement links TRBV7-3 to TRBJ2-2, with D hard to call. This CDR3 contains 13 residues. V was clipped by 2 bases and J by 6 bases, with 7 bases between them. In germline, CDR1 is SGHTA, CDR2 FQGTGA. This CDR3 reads CASSLLGSGELFF. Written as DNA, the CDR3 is TGTGCCAGCAGCTTACTAGGTTCCGGGGAGCTGTTTTTT.

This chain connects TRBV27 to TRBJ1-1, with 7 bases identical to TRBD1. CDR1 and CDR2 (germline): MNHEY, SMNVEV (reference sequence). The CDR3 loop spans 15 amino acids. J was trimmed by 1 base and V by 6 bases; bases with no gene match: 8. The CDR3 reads CASSSPWTGNTEAFF. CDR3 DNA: TGTGCCAGCAGCTCTCCGTGGACAGGGAACACTGAAGCTTTCTTT.

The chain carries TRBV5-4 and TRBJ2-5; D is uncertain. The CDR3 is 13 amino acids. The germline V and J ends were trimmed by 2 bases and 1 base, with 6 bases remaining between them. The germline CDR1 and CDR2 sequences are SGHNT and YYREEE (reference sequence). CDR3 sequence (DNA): TGTGCCAGCAGCTTCGGAAGCCAAGAGACCCAGTACTTC. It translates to CASSFGSQETQYF.